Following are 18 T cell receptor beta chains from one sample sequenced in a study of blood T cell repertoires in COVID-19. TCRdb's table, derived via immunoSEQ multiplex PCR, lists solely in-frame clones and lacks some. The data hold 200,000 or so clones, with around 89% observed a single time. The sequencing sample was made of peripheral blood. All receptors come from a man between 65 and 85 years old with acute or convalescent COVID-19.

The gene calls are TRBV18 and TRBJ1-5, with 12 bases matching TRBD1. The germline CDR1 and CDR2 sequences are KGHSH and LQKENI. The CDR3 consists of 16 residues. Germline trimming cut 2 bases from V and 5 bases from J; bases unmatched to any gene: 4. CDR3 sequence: CASSPTGTGGDQPQHF. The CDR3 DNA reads TGTGCCAGCTCACCAACCGGGACAGGGGGCGATCAGCCCCAGCATTTT.

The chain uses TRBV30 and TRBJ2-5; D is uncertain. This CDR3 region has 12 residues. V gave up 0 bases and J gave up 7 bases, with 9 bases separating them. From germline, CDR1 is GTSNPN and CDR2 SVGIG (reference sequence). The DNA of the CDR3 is TGTGCCTGGAGTGTAGTTACGAGGACCCAGTACTTC. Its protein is CAWSVVTRTQYF.

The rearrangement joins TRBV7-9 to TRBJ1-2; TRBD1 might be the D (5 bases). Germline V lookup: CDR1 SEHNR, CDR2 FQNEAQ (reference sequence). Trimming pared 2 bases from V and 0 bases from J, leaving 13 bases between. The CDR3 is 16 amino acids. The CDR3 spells CASSLTRVKSNYGYTF. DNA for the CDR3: TGTGCCAGCAGCTTAACCAGGGTGAAGTCTAACTATGGCTACACCTTC.

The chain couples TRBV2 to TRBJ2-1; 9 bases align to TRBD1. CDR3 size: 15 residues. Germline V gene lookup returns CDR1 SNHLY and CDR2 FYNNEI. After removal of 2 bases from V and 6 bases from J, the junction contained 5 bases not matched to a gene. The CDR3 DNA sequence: TGTGCCAGCAGTGAAAACAGACAGGGGGTCAATGAGCAGTTCTTC. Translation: CASSENRQGVNEQFF.

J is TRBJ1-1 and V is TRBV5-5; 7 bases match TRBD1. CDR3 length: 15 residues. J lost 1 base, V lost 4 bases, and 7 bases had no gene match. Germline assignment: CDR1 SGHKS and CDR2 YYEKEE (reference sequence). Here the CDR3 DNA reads TGTGCCAGCAGCCTTTCCGGGACAGAGAACACTGAAGCTTTCTTT. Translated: CASSLSGTENTEAFF. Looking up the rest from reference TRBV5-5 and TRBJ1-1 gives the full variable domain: DAGVTQSPTHLIKTRGQQVTLRCSPISGHKSVSWYQQVLGQGPQFIFQYYEKEERGRGNFPDRFSARQFPNYSSELNVNALLLGDSALYLCASSLSGTENTEAFFGQGTRLTVV.

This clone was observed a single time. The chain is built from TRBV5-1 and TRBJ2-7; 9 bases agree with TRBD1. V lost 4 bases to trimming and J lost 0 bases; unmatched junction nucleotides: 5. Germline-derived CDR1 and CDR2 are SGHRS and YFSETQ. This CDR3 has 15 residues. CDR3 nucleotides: TGCGCCAGCAGCGTAACAGGGGGCGACTCCTACGAGCAGTACTTC. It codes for CASSVTGGDSYEQYF.

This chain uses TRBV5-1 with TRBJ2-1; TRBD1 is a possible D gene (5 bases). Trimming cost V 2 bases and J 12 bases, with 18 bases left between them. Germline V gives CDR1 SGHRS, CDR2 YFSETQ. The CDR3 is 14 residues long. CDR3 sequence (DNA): TGCGCCAGCAGCTTATCCCCACAGGTAGTAAGGCAGTTCTTC. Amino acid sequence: CASSLSPQVVRQFF.

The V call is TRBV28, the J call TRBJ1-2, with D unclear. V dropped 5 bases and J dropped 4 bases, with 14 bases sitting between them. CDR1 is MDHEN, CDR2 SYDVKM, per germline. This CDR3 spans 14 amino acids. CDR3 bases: TGTGCCAGCAGTCCAACAGCAGGAAGCTATGGCTACACCTTC. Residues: CASSPTAGSYGYTF.

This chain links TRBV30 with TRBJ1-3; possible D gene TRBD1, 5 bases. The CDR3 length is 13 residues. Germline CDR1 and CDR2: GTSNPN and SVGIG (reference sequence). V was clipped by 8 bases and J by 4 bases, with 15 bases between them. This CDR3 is CALRVGAGNTIYF. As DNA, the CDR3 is TGTGCCCTTAGGGTAGGGGCCGGAAACACCATATATTTT.

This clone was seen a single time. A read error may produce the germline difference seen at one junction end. CDR3 protein: CASSSSPPGELFF. DNA of the CDR3: TGTGCCAGTAGTTCCTCACCTCCCGGTGAGCTGTTTTTT. The J gene is TRBJ2-2, the V gene TRBV19; D remains ambiguous. The germline V gene encodes CDR1 LNHDA and CDR2 SQIVND (reference sequence). The CDR3 loop spans 13 amino acids. Full variable domain (remainder filled in from reference TRBV19 and TRBJ2-2): DGGITQSPKYLFRKEGQNVTLSCEQNLNHDAMYWYRQDPGQGLRLIYYSQIVNDFQKGDIAEGYSVSREKKESFPLTVTSAQKNPTAFYLCASSSSPPGELFFGEGSRLTVL.

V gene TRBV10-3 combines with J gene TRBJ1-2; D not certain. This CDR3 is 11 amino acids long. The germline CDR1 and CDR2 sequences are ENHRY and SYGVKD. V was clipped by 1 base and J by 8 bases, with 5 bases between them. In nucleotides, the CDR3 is TGTGCCATCAGTGAGTACGGGGGCTACACCTTC. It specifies CAISEYGGYTF.

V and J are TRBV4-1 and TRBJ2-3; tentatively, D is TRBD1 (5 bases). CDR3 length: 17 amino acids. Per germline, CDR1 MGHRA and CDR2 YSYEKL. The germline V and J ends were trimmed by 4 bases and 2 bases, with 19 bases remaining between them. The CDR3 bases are TGCGCCAGCAGCCTCAGGGATACGATCACTTCCACAGATACGCAGTATTTT. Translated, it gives CASSLRDTITSTDTQYF.

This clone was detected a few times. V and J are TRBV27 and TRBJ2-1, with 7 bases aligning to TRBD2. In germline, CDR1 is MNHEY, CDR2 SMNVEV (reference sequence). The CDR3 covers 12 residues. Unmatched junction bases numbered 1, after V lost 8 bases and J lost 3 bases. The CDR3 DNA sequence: TGTGCCAGCGGGAGGGGCTACAATGAGCAGTTCTTC. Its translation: CASGRGYNEQFF.

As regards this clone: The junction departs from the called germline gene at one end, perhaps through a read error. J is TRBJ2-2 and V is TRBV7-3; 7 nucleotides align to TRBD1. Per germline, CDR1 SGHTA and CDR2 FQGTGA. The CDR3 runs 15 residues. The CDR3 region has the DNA TGTGCCAGCAGCTCGGGACAGAGGAACGCCGGGGAGCTGTTTTTT. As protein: CASSSGQRNAGELFF. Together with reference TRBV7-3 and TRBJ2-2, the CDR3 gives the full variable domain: GAGVSQTPSNKVTEKGKYVELRCDPISGHTALYWYRQSLGQGPEFLIYFQGTGAADDSGLPNDRFFAVRPEGSVSTLKIQRTERGDSAVYLCASSSGQRNAGELFFGEGSRLTVL.

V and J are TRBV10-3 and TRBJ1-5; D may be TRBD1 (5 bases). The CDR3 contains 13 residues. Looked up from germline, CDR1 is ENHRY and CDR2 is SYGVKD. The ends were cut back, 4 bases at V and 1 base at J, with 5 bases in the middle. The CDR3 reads CAISGQSNQPQHF. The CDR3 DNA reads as TGTGCCATCAGTGGACAGAGCAATCAGCCCCAGCATTTT.

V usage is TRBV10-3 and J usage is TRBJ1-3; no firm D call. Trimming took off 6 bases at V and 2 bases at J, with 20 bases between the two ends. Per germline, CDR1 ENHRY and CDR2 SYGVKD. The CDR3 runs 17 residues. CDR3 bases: TGTGCCATCAGGGGCCCCATCATCGACGGGACTGGAAACACCATATATTTT. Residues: CAIRGPIIDGTGNTIYF.

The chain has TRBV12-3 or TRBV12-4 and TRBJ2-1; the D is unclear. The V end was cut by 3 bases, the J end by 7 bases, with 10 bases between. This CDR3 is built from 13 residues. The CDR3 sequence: CASSFNSRNEQFF. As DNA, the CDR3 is TGTGCCAGCAGTTTTAACTCGAGGAATGAGCAGTTCTTC.

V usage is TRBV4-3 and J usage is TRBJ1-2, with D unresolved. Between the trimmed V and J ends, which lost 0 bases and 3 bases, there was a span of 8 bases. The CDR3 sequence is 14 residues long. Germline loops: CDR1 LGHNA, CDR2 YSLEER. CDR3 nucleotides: TGCGCCAGCAGCCAAGATGCAGTCGACTATGGCTACACCTTC. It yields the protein CASSQDAVDYGYTF.